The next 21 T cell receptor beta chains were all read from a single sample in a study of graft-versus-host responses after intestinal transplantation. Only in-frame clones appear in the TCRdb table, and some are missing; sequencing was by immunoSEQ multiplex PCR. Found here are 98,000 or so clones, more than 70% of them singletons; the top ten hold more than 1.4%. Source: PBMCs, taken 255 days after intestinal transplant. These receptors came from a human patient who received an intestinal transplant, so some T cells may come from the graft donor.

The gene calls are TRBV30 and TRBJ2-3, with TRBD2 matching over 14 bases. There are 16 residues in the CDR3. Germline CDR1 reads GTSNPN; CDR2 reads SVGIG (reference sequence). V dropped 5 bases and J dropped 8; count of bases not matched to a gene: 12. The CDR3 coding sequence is TGTGCCTGGGGAACTCGACTAGCGGGGGGGCTGGGTACGCAGTATTTT. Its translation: CAWGTRLAGGLGTQYF.

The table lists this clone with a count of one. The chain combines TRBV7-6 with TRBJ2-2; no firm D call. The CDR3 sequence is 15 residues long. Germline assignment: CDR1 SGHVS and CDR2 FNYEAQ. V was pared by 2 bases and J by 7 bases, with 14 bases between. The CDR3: CASSLYPKGHGELFF. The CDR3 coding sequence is TGTGCCAGCAGCTTATATCCAAAAGGGCACGGGGAGCTGTTTTTT.

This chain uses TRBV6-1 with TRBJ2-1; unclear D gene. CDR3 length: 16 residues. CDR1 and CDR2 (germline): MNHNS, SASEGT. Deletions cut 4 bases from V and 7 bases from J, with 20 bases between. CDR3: CASSALTTYAANEQFF. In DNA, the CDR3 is TGTGCCAGCAGTGCCCTCACGACCTATGCGGCAAATGAGCAGTTCTTC.

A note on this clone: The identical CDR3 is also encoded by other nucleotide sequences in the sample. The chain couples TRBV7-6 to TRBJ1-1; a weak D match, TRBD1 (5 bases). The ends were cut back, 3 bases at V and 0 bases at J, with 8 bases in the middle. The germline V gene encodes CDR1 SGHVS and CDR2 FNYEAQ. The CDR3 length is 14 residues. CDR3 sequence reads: CASSLGGLNTEAFF. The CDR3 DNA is TGTGCCAGCAGCTTGGGGGGGTTGAACACTGAAGCTTTCTTT.

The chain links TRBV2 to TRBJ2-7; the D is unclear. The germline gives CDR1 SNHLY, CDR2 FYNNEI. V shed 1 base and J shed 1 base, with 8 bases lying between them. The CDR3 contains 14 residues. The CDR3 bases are TGTGCCAGCAGTGAAGGGGTAGGATCCTACGAGCAGTACTTC. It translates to CASSEGVGSYEQYF.

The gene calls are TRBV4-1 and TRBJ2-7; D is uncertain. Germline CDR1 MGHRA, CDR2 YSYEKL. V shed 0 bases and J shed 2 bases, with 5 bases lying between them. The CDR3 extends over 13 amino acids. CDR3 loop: CASSQDPPYEQYF. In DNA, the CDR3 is TGCGCCAGCAGCCAAGACCCCCCCTACGAGCAGTACTTC.

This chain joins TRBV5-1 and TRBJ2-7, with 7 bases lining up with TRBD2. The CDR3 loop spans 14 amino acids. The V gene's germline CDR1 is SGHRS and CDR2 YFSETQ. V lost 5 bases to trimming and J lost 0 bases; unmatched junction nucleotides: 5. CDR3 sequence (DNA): TGCGCCAGCAGGAGCGGGATGATCTCCTACGAGCAGTACTTC. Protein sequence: CASRSGMISYEQYF.

DNA for the CDR3: TGTGCCAGCAGCTCAGGGACAGGCGAGAACTATGGCTACACCTTC. This encodes CASSSGTGENYGYTF. The chain couples TRBV7-2 to TRBJ1-2, with TRBD1 matching 8 bases. CDR1 and CDR2 (germline): SGHTA, FQGNSA. J gave up 2 bases and V 4 bases, and 6 bases lay outside the gene matches. The CDR3 is 15 amino acids.

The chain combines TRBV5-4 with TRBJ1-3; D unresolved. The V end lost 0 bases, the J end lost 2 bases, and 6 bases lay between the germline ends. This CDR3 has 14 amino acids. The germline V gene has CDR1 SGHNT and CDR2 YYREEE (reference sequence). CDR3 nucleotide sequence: TGTGCCAGCAGCTTGGGTCAGGCTGGAAACACCATATATTTT. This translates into CASSLGQAGNTIYF.

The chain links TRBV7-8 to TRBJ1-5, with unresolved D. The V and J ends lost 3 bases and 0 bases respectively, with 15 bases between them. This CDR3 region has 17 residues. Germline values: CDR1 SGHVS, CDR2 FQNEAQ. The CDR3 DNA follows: TGTGCCAGCAGCTTCGGGGATGGGATGTATAGCAATCAGCCCCAGCATTTT. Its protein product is CASSFGDGMYSNQPQHF.

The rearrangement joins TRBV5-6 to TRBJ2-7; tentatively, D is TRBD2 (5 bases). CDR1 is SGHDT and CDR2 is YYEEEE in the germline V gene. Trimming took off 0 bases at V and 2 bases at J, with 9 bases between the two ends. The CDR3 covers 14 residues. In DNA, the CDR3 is TGTGCCAGCAGCTTGGGACTACCAACCTACGAGCAGTACTTC. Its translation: CASSLGLPTYEQYF.

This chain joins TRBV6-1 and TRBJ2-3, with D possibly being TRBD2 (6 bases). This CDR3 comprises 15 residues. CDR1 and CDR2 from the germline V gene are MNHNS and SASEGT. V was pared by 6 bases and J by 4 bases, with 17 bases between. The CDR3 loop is CASSSSGGGADTQYF. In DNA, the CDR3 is TGTGCCAGCAGCTCCTCCGGTGGCGGGGCAGATACGCAGTATTTT.

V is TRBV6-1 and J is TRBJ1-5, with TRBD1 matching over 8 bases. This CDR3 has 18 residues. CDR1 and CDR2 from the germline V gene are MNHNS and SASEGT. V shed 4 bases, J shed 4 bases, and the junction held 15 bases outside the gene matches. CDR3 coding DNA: TGTGCCAGCAGTGCGTCCAGGTCGGACAGGGTTGGGAATCAGCCCCAGCATTTT. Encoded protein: CASSASRSDRVGNQPQHF.

CDR3 bases: TGCAGCGTTCGGGGGAACACCGGGGAGCTGTTTTTT. Amino acid sequence: CSVRGNTGELFF. The V gene is TRBV29-1, the J gene TRBJ2-2, with D possibly matching TRBD2 (5 bases). The V gene lost 5 bases and the J gene lost 1 base, with 5 bases spanning the gap. The germline gives CDR1 SQVTM, CDR2 ANQGSEA. The CDR3 length is 12 residues.

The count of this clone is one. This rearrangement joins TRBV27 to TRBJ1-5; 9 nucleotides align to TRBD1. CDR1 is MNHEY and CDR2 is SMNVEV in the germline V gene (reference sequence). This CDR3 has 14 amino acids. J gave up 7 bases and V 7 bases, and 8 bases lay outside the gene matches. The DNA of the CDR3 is TGTGCCAGCACCGGACGACAGGGGGACCAGCCCCAGCATTTT. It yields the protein CASTGRQGDQPQHF.

As DNA, the CDR3 is TGTGCCAGCAGTGTGGCGATTTCACCCCTCCACTTT. This encodes CASSVAISPLHF. This chain links TRBV6-1 with TRBJ1-6; D not resolved. The CDR3 runs 12 residues. Trimming cost V 4 bases and J 9 bases, with 7 bases left between them. CDR1 and CDR2 (germline): MNHNS, SASEGT.

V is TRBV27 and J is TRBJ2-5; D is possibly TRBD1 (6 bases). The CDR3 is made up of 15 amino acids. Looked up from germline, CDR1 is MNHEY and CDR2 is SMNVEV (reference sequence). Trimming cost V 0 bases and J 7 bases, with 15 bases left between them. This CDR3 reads CASSLSFGGAATQYF. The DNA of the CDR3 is TGTGCCAGCAGTTTATCGTTTGGGGGCGCTGCGACCCAGTACTTC.

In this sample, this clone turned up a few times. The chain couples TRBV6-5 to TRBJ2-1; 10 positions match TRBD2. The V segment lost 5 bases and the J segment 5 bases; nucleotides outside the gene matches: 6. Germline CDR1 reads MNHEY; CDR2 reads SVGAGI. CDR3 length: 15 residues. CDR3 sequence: CASSALSGRHNEQFF. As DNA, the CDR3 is TGTGCCAGCAGTGCCCTTAGCGGGAGGCACAATGAGCAGTTCTTC.

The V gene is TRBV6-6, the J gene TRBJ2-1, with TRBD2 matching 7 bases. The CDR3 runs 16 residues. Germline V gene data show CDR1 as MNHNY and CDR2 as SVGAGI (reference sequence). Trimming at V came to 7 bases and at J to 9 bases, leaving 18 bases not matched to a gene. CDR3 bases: TGTGCCAGCATCGGGGCTAGCGGTCCCCAAAGGGGTGAGCAGTTCTTC. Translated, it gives CASIGASGPQRGEQFF.

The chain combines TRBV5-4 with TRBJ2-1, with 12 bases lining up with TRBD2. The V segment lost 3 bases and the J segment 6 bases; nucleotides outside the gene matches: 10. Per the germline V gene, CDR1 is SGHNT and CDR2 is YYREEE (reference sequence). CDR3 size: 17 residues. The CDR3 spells CASSSDSGTSGPNEQFF. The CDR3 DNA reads TGTGCCAGCAGCTCAGACTCCGGGACTAGCGGGCCCAATGAGCAGTTCTTC. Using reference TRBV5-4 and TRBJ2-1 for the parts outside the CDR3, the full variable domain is ETGVTQSPTHLIKTRGQQVTLRCSSQSGHNTVSWYQQALGQGPQFIFQYYREEENGRGNFPPRFSGLQFPNYSSELNVNALELDDSALYLCASSSDSGTSGPNEQFFGPGTRLTVL.

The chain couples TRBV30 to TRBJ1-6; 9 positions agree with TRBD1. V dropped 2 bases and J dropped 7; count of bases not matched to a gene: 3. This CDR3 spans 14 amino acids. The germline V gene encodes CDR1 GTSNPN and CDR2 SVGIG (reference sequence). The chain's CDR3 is CAWSSGTGNSPLHF. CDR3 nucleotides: TGTGCCTGGAGTTCCGGGACAGGGAATTCACCCCTCCACTTT.